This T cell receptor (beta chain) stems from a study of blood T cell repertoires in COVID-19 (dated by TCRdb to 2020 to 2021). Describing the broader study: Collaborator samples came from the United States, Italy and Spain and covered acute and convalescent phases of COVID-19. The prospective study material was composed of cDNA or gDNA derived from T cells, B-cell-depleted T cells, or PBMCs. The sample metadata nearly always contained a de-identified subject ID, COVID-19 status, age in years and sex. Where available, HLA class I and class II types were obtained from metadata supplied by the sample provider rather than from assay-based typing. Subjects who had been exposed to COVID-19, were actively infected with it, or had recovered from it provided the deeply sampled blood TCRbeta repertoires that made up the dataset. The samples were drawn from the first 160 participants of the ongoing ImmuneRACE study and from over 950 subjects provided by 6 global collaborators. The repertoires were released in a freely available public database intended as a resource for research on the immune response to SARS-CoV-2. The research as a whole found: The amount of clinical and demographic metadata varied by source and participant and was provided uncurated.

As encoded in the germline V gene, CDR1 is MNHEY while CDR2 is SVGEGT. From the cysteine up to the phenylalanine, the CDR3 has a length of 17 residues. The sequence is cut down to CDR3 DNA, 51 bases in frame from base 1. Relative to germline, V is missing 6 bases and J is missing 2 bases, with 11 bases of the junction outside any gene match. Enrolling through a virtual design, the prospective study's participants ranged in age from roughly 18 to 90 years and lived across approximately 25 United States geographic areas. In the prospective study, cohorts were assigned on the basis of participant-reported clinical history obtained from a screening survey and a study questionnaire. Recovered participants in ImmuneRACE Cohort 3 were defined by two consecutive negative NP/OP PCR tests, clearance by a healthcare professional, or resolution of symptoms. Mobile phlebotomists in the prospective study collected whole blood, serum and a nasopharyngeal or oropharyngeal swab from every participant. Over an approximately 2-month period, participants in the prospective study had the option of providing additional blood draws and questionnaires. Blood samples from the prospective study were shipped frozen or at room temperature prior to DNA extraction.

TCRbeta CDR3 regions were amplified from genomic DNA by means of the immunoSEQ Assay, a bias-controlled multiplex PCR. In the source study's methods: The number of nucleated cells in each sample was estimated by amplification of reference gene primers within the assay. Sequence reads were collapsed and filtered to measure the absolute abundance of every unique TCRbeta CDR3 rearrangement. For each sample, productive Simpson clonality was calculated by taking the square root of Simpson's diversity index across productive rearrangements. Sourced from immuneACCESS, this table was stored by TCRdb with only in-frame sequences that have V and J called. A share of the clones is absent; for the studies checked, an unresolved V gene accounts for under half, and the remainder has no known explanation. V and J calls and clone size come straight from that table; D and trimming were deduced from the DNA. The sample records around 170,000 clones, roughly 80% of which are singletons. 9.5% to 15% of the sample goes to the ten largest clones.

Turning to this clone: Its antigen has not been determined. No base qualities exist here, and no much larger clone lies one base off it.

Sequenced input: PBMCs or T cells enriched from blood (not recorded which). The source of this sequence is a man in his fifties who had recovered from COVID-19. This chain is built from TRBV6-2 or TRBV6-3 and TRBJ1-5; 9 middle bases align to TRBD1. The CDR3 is CASSPIDRGTGNQPQHF. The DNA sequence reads TGTGCCAGCAGCCCTATAGACAGGGGGACGGGCAATCAGCCCCAGCATTTT.